The 31 T cell receptor beta chains presented below share a single source sample, sequenced in a study of cytomegalovirus exposure and HLA in healthy donors. The study ran its PCR with 60 Vbeta and 13 Jbeta primers. The table came from immunoSEQ multiplex PCR; TCRdb's copy has only in-frame clones and leaves some out. The sample holds 150,000 to 200,000 clones; less than 90% are singletons and the top ten take 0.26%. The sample consisted of PBMCs. These TCRs come from a boy aged 10-17 years in good health and CMV-seronegative.

The CDR3 reads CSASLTEQAFF. The CDR3 DNA follows: TGCAGTGCTAGCTTGACAGAGCAAGCTTTCTTT. The chain couples TRBV20-1 to TRBJ1-1; a possible D gene is TRBD1 (5 bases). Trimming left V 3 bases short and J 9 bases short, with 11 bases between. Germline V gene lookup returns CDR1 DFQATT and CDR2 SNEGSKA (reference sequence). This CDR3 comprises 11 residues.

V usage is TRBV6-6 and J usage is TRBJ2-5, with 8 bases lining up with TRBD1. The assigned J gene may be wrong: the sequence end matches TRBJ2-7 better. The CDR3 runs to 15 residues. CDR1 is MNHNY and CDR2 is SVGAGI in the germline V gene (reference sequence). This chain's CDR3 is CASSPGTGIADEQYF. In DNA, the CDR3 is TGTGCCAGCAGTCCCGGGACAGGCATAGCTGACGAGCAGTACTTC.

In DNA form, the CDR3 reads TGCGCCAGCAGCATATATCCGGGACAGGGGAGCACCGGGGAGCTGTTTTTT. Residues: CASSIYPGQGSTGELFF. The genes are TRBV5-1 and TRBJ2-2; 10 bases align to TRBD1. V shed 4 bases, J shed 4 bases, and the junction held 10 bases outside the gene matches. The CDR3 consists of 17 residues. In germline, CDR1 is SGHRS, CDR2 YFSETQ.

The J gene is TRBJ1-2, the V gene TRBV5-1; TRBD1 aligns across 9 bases. Germline CDR1 SGHRS, CDR2 YFSETQ. The CDR3 has 13 amino acids. Trimming cost V 4 bases and J 6 bases; bases outside gene matches: 4. The CDR3 sequence: CASSATGGHGYTF. The CDR3 coding sequence is TGCGCCAGCAGCGCGACAGGGGGACATGGCTACACCTTC.

The J gene is TRBJ2-5, the V gene TRBV13, with a possible D match to TRBD2 (6 bases). The CDR3 has 17 amino acids. V was cut by 6 bases and J by 5 bases, with 25 bases left in between. Germline loops: CDR1 PRHDT, CDR2 FYEKMQ (reference sequence). CDR3 in amino acids: CASSSRDISTGGETQYF. CDR3 nucleotide sequence: TGTGCCAGCAGTTCCCGGGATATTAGTACTGGGGGGGAGACCCAGTACTTC.

The chain couples TRBV29-1 to TRBJ2-7; 10 nucleotides line up with TRBD1. V shed 1 base, J shed 0 bases, and the junction held 6 bases outside the gene matches. Per the germline V gene, CDR1 is SQVTM and CDR2 is ANQGSEA. CDR3 length equals 16 residues. The CDR3 loop reads CSVEGAGTGVSYEQYF. As DNA, the CDR3 is TGCAGCGTTGAAGGCGCCGGGACAGGGGTCTCCTACGAGCAGTACTTC.

This clone was counted only a few times. This chain links TRBV18 with TRBJ1-3; weak D call: TRBD1 (5 bases). Germline V lookup: CDR1 KGHSH, CDR2 LQKENI. The V end was cut by 2 bases, the J end by 0 bases, with 11 bases between. The CDR3 loop spans 16 amino acids. DNA for the CDR3: TGTGCCAGCTCACCAATCCAGGGCTCCTCTGGAAACACCATATATTTT. It yields the protein CASSPIQGSSGNTIYF.

There are a few counts of this clone. The rearrangement links TRBV4-3 to TRBJ1-5, with D uncertain. Per germline, CDR1 LGHNA and CDR2 YSLEER. CDR3 length equals 15 residues. The ends were cut back, 0 bases at V and 6 bases at J, with 12 bases in the middle. CDR3 bases: TGCGCCAGCAGCCAAGATTTACACAGAAGTCAGCCCCAGCATTTT. The encoded protein is CASSQDLHRSQPQHF.

The CDR3 loop is CAWGRKLAAIYEQYF. Here the CDR3 DNA reads TGTGCCTGGGGCCGGAAACTAGCGGCGATCTACGAGCAGTACTTC. The genes are TRBV30 and TRBJ2-7, with TRBD2 identical over 8 bases. V was pared by 5 bases and J by 3 bases, with 12 bases of the junction left unmatched. The CDR3 length is 15 residues. Germline V gene data show CDR1 as GTSNPN and CDR2 as SVGIG (reference sequence).

Regarding this clone: This CDR3 is also generated by other DNA sequences in the sample. The chain employs TRBV30 and TRBJ2-7; D perhaps matches TRBD2 (5 bases). Trimming stripped 0 bases from V and 7 bases from J, with 7 bases between. The CDR3 runs 11 residues. Germline V gene data show CDR1 as GTSNPN and CDR2 as SVGIG (reference sequence). This CDR3 is CAWSVLGEQYF. In nucleotides, the CDR3 is TGTGCCTGGAGTGTACTAGGGGAGCAGTACTTC.

V gene TRBV6-1 combines with J gene TRBJ2-2; 11 positions match TRBD2. The germline V gene encodes CDR1 MNHNS and CDR2 SASEGT. This CDR3 comprises 15 residues. V gave up 8 bases and J gave up 6 bases; unmatched junction bases: 8. CDR3 sequence (DNA): TGTGCCAGCGGAGTACTAGCGGGAGATCCCGGGGAGCTGTTTTTT. This sequence encodes CASGVLAGDPGELFF.

This chain connects TRBV5-4 to TRBJ1-4; D may be TRBD1 (6 bases). Germline CDR1 and CDR2: SGHNT and YYREEE (reference sequence). Deletions cut 4 bases from V and 5 bases from J, with 12 bases between. This CDR3 comprises 14 residues. The CDR3 DNA follows: TGTGCCAGCAGCCGCAGGACAGAAAATGAAAAACTGTTTTTT. Protein: CASSRRTENEKLFF.

The chain joins TRBV6-6 to TRBJ2-7; 10 nucleotides line up with TRBD1. Per germline, CDR1 MNHNY and CDR2 SVGAGI (reference sequence). V gave up 7 bases and J gave up 6 bases; unmatched junction bases: 9. The CDR3 is made up of 14 amino acids. CDR3 region: CASTLPGTGAEQYF. CDR3 nucleotide sequence: TGTGCCAGCACTTTGCCCGGGACAGGGGCCGAGCAGTACTTC.

As to this clone: Germline is not matched at one junction end, which may reflect a read error. The V gene is TRBV7-2, the J gene TRBJ1-1; TRBD1 aligns across 11 bases. Germline loops: CDR1 SGHTA, CDR2 FQGNSA. The CDR3 contains 15 residues. The CDR3 reads CASRLGGQGGAEAFF. CDR3 DNA sequence: TGTGCCAGCAGATTAGGGGGACAGGGGGGCGCTGAAGCTTTCTTT.

The rearrangement joins TRBV5-1 to TRBJ2-1; D is ambiguous. V was clipped by 2 bases and J by 6 bases, with 12 bases between them. This CDR3 contains 14 residues. Germline loops: CDR1 SGHRS, CDR2 YFSETQ. CDR3: CASSFSGVVNEQFF. The CDR3 DNA follows: TGCGCCAGCAGCTTTTCGGGTGTAGTCAATGAGCAGTTCTTC. The variable domain in full, with the rest retrieved from reference TRBV5-1 and TRBJ2-1, is KAGVTQTPRYLIKTRGQQVTLSCSPISGHRSVSWYQQTPGQGLQFLFEYFSETQRNKGNFPGRFSGRQFSNSRSEMNVSTLELGDSALYLCASSFSGVVNEQFFGPGTRLTVL.

This chain joins TRBV2 and TRBJ2-7; D ambiguous. Trimming removed 5 bases from V and 3 bases from J, with 8 bases in between. In germline, CDR1 is SNHLY, CDR2 FYNNEI. CDR3 length: 12 residues. CDR3 region: CASSWSLYEQYF. CDR3 nucleotide sequence: TGTGCCAGCAGTTGGAGTCTCTACGAGCAGTACTTC.

The chain joins TRBV19 to TRBJ2-7, with D perhaps matching TRBD2 (5 bases). The germline V gene has CDR1 LNHDA and CDR2 SQIVND (reference sequence). Trimming removed 4 bases at V and 0 bases at J, with 16 bases between. The CDR3 is made up of 16 amino acids. CDR3: CASSKIAGSSSYEQYF. CDR3 bases: TGTGCCAGTAGTAAGATTGCGGGTTCAAGCTCCTACGAGCAGTACTTC.

The J gene is TRBJ1-1, the V gene TRBV1; whether TRBD1, the table's D call, matches the DNA was not checked. TRBV1 has pseudogene status. CDR3 length equals 17 residues. The CDR3 loop reads CTSSPGTLGLMNTEAFF. The CDR3 nucleotides read TGCACCAGCAGCCCCGGGACACTGGGCCTTATGAACACTGAAGCTTTCTTT.

V is TRBV27 and J is TRBJ2-7; D possibly corresponds to TRBD2 (6 bases). This CDR3 is built from 17 residues. V was pared by 0 bases and J by 0 bases, with 15 bases between. Germline-derived CDR1 and CDR2 are MNHEY and SMNVEV (reference sequence). For the CDR3, the DNA is TGTGCCAGCAGTTTATCGCACGGCGGGGCGAACTCCTACGAGCAGTACTTC. Its translation is CASSLSHGGANSYEQYF.

The chain couples TRBV7-9 to TRBJ2-3; TRBD2 might be the D (6 bases). Germline V CDR1 and CDR2: SEHNR, FQNEAQ (reference sequence). CDR3 length equals 15 residues. Trimming left V 3 bases short and J 5 bases short, with 15 bases between. CDR3 DNA: TGTGCCAGCAGCTTCGGGCGGGACTCGGGAGATACGCAGTATTTT. This translates into CASSFGRDSGDTQYF. Full variable domain (missing parts from reference TRBV7-9 and TRBJ2-3): DTGVSQNPRHKITKRGQNVTFRCDPISEHNRLYWYRQTLGQGPEFLTYFQNEAQLEKSRLLSDRFSAERPKGSFSTLEIQRTEQGDSAMYLCASSFGRDSGDTQYFGPGTRLTVL.

V usage is TRBV2 and J usage is TRBJ2-7, with D tentatively TRBD1 (6 bases). Germline assignment: CDR1 SNHLY and CDR2 FYNNEI. This CDR3 spans 12 amino acids. The V end was cut by 6 bases, the J end by 3 bases, with 9 bases between. CDR3 nucleotide sequence: TGTGCCAGCAGGGGGACATTCTACGAGCAGTACTTC. Its translation is CASRGTFYEQYF.

The chain uses TRBV7-3 and TRBJ2-3, with 7 bases that match TRBD2. V shed 5 bases, J shed 4 bases, and the junction held 6 bases outside the gene matches. In germline, CDR1 is SGHTA, CDR2 FQGTGA. The CDR3 is 14 amino acids. The CDR3 coding sequence is TGTGCCAGCAGCACCTGGGCGGGGGCAGATACGCAGTATTTT. It translates to CASSTWAGADTQYF.

The V gene is TRBV6-4, the J gene TRBJ1-1; 10 positions match TRBD1. Germline V gene sequence: CDR1 MRHNA, CDR2 SNTAGT. This CDR3 spans 13 amino acids. V lost 6 bases, J lost 5 bases, and 3 bases stayed unmatched. The chain's CDR3 is CASSQDRGTEAFF. CDR3 in DNA: TGTGCCAGCAGCCAGGACAGGGGGACTGAAGCTTTCTTT.

The CDR3 here is CASSTTGQGRPSYGYTF. In nucleotides, the CDR3 is TGTGCCAGTAGTACTACGGGACAGGGGCGCCCCAGCTATGGCTACACCTTC. This chain uses TRBV19 with TRBJ1-2, with 10 bases fitting TRBD1. The junction had 12 bases not matched to a gene; V was cut back by 4 bases and J by 4 bases. Per germline, CDR1 LNHDA and CDR2 SQIVND (reference sequence). The CDR3 totals 17 residues.

This chain joins TRBV5-1 and TRBJ1-1, with 7 positions matching TRBD1. The CDR3 contains 14 residues. V lost 3 bases and J lost 5; bases outside the gene matches: 7. Germline CDR1 SGHRS, CDR2 YFSETQ. DNA of the CDR3: TGCGCCAGCAGCTATTCAGGGGGTGGGACTGAAGCTTTCTTT. Protein product: CASSYSGGGTEAFF.

V is TRBV5-6 and J is TRBJ1-4; 8 positions match TRBD1. From germline, CDR1 is SGHDT and CDR2 YYEEEE. This CDR3 has 17 amino acids. V dropped 0 bases and J dropped 3; count of bases not matched to a gene: 7. CDR3 in DNA: TGTGCCAGCAGCTTGGGCGCAGGGGGCTTGGCTAATGAAAAACTGTTTTTT. Protein product: CASSLGAGGLANEKLFF.

The V gene is TRBV7-2, the J gene TRBJ2-1, with a tentative D call TRBD2 (6 bases). Germline lookup yields CDR1 SGHTA and CDR2 FQGNSA. The CDR3 covers 16 residues. V was trimmed by 4 bases and J by 1 base, leaving 14 bases between them. The CDR3 region has the DNA TGTGCCAGCAGCTCCAATCTAGCGCGATCCTACAATGAGCAGTTCTTC. This sequence encodes CASSSNLARSYNEQFF. Combining the CDR3 with reference TRBV7-2 and TRBJ2-1 gives the whole variable domain GAGVSQSPSNKVTEKGKDVELRCDPISGHTALYWYRQSLGQGLEFLIYFQGNSAPDKSGLPSDRFSAERTGGSVSTLTIQRTQQEDSAVYLCASSSNLARSYNEQFFGPGTRLTVL.

The J gene is TRBJ2-1, the V gene TRBV15, with a tentative D call TRBD2 (6 bases). Trimming pared 5 bases from V and 3 bases from J, leaving 20 bases between. Per the germline V gene, CDR1 is LNHNV and CDR2 is YYDKDF (reference sequence). The CDR3 has 17 amino acids. The DNA for the CDR3 is TGTGCCACCAGCTCCTTTTTCACTAGCAGCTACTACAATGAGCAGTTCTTC. This translates into CATSSFFTSSYYNEQFF.

This sequence joins TRBV29-1 and TRBJ2-7; 7 positions match TRBD1. The CDR3 is 13 residues long. Unmatched junction bases numbered 10, after V lost 7 bases and J lost 4 bases. CDR1 is SQVTM and CDR2 is ANQGSEA in the germline V gene. The CDR3 sequence: CSAVRDSSYEQYF. CDR3 bases: TGCAGCGCCGTCCGGGACAGCAGTTACGAGCAGTACTTC.

About this clone: As the CDR3 is not closed by the conserved phenylalanine or tryptophan, this likely results from a read error. The DNA is omitted, as the CDR3 cannot be located on it reliably, and the CDR3 follows TCRdb's listing. The chain links TRBV23-1 to TRBJ2-7; no check of the table's D call, TRBD1, against the DNA was made. TRBV23-1 is noted as an ORF with a role that remains uncertain. The CDR3 region is 14 residues in length, termini included. CDR3 residues: CASSQLGATGSFIS.

The CDR3 here is CASWGQGFYEQYF. DNA for the CDR3: TGTGCCAGTTGGGGACAGGGCTTCTACGAGCAGTACTTC. This chain links TRBV2 with TRBJ2-7, with 9 bases identical to TRBD1. CDR3 length equals 13 residues. Germline V lookup: CDR1 SNHLY, CDR2 FYNNEI. Losses at the gene ends were 9 bases for V and 3 bases for J; bases not matched to a gene: 6.